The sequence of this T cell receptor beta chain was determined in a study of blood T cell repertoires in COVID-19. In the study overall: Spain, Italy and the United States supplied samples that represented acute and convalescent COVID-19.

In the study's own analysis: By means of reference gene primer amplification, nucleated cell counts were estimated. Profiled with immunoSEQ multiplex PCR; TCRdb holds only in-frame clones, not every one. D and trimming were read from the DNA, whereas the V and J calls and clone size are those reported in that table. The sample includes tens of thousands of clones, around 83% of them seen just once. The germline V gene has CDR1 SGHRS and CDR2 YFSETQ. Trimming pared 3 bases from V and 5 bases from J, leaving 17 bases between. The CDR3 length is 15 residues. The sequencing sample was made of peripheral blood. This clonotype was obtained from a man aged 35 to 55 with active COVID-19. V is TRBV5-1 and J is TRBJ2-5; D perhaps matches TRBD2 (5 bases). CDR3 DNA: TGCGCCAGCAGCTCGTCGACTTCGGGGTCGGAGACCCAGTACTTC. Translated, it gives CASSSSTSGSETQYF.